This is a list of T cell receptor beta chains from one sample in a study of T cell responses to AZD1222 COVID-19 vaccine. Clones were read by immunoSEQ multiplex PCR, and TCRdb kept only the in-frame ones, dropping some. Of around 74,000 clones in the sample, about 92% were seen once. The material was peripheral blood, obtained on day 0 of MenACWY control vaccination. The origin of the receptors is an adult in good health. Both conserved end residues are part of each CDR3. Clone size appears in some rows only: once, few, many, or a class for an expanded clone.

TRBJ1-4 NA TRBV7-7 CASSLIGGTNEKLFF
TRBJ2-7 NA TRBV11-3 CASSLETGAEQYF
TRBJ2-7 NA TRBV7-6 CASSPTRAGSGYEQYF
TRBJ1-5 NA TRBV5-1 CASSLVGDSNQPQHF
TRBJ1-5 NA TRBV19 CASSKIQDSNQPQHF
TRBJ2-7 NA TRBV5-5 CASSPGGLTISYEQYF
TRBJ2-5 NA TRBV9 CASSVAPPGMGETQYF
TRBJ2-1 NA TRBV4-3 CASSRDSGAYNEQFF
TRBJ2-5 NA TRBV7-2 CASSLLGQQETQYF
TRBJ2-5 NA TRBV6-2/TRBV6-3 CASSPGTGSWETQYF
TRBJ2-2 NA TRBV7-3 CASSQSSNTGELFF
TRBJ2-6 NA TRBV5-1 CASSPTGSGANVLTF
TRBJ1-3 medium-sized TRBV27 CASRVQGSGNTIYF
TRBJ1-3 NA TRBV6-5 CASTRTLSSGNTIYF
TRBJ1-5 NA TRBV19 CASSKRGNQPQHF
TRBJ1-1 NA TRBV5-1 CASSLVGGRELLTEAFF
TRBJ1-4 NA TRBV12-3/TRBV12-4 CASSRDDYEKLFF
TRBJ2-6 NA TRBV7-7 CASSLVGPGVSGANVLTF
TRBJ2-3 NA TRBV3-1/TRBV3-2 CASSQGSGEADTQYF
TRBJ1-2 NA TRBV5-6 CASSDKTEINYGYTF
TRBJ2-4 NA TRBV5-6 CASSLAGGTGLLAKNIQYF
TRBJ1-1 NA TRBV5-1 CASSPATGTADTEAFF
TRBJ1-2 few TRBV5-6 CASSYRRSHPYGYTF
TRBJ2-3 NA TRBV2 CASRETSGSRVDTQYF
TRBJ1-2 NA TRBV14 CASSQVRTDGYTF
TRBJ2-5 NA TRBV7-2 CASTSGTGFQETQYF
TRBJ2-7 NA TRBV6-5 CASSYSNRIHYEQYF
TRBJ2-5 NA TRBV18 CASSRRGGEETQYF
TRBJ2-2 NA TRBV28 CASRGQENTGELFF
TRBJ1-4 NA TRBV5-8 CASSSNRDRLNEKLFF
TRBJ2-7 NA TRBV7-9 CASSFSGQGISF
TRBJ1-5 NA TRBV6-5 CATRGTGKNQPQHF
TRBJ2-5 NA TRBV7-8 CASSQAQGRETQYF